Below, 29 T cell receptor beta chains from the same sample are listed, as sequenced in a study of shared T cell receptors in the human thymus. The protocol was immunoSEQ multiplex PCR, while the TCRdb copy is restricted to in-frame clones and leaves out a portion. The data contain a few hundred thousand clones, roughly 94% of them singletons. Sequences were obtained from thymocytes. All receptors come from a human donor.

The chain combines TRBV14 with TRBJ2-5; 9 nucleotides agree with TRBD1. The CDR3 is 15 amino acids. Germline V gene lookup returns CDR1 SGHDN and CDR2 FVKESK. V lost 0 bases and J lost 4; bases outside the gene matches: 3. Written as DNA, the CDR3 is TGTGCCAGCAGCCAAGACGGGGGACAGGGAGAGACCCAGTACTTC. Translating gives CASSQDGGQGETQYF.

This chain joins TRBV4-1 and TRBJ2-1; D is uncertain. There are 12 residues in the CDR3. The ends were cut back, 3 bases at V and 8 bases at J, with 8 bases in the middle. The germline gives CDR1 MGHRA, CDR2 YSYEKL. CDR3 sequence reads: CASSHPFDEQFF. Written as DNA, the CDR3 is TGCGCCAGCAGCCACCCCTTCGATGAGCAGTTCTTC.

This clone was picked up one time. The CDR3 is CASSFRGPWGDTQYF. CDR3 nucleotides: TGTGCCAGCAGTTTCCGGGGACCCTGGGGAGATACGCAGTATTTT. The J gene is TRBJ2-3, the V gene TRBV6-5, with D perhaps TRBD1 or TRBD2 (5 bases each). This CDR3 contains 15 residues. The V gene's germline CDR1 is MNHEY and CDR2 SVGAGI. Trimming took off 4 bases at V and 5 bases at J, with 16 bases between the two ends.

In its sample, this clone was seen once. This chain joins TRBV18 and TRBJ2-3, with 7 bases fitting TRBD1. J gave up 2 bases and V 6 bases, and 17 bases lay outside the gene matches. CDR1 and CDR2 (germline): KGHSH, LQKENI. The CDR3 loop spans 18 amino acids. This chain's CDR3 is CASSRDGTDLLFTDTQYF. CDR3 DNA sequence: TGTGCCAGCTCTAGAGATGGGACAGACTTACTCTTCACAGATACGCAGTATTTT.

The chain has TRBV4-1 and TRBJ2-7; D might be TRBD2 (7 bases). The V gene's germline CDR1 is MGHRA and CDR2 YSYEKL. The CDR3 extends over 22 amino acids. The V gene lost 0 bases and the J gene lost 0 bases, with 30 bases spanning the gap. The CDR3 DNA reads as TGCGCCAGCAGCCAAGACTCGGGCGCGAATGGGGGGGCAATAGCGATCTCCTACGAGCAGTACTTC. Protein product: CASSQDSGANGGAIAISYEQYF.

The rearrangement joins TRBV27 to TRBJ1-1; 10 bases fit TRBD1. V was clipped by 0 bases and J by 5 bases; unmatched bases: 3. CDR1 and CDR2 (germline): MNHEY, SMNVEV (reference sequence). This CDR3 is 15 amino acids long. The CDR3 here is CASSLSGQGRTEAFF. DNA for the CDR3: TGTGCCAGCAGTTTATCGGGACAGGGGAGGACTGAAGCTTTCTTT.

The chain uses TRBV29-1 and TRBJ1-2; D may be TRBD1 (6 bases). The CDR3 extends over 12 amino acids. CDR1 and CDR2 (germline): SQVTM, ANQGSEA. The ends were cut back, 3 bases at V and 5 bases at J, with 10 bases in the middle. The CDR3 spells CSVDQGRYGYTF. CDR3 coding DNA: TGCAGCGTTGACCAGGGGCGGTATGGCTACACCTTC.

The chain employs TRBV5-4 and TRBJ1-1; possibly TRBD1 for D (5 bases). CDR1 and CDR2 from the germline V gene are SGHNT and YYREEE (reference sequence). This CDR3 is 15 amino acids long. V gave up 4 bases and J gave up 0 bases, with 13 bases separating them. CDR3 sequence reads: CASSETDSMNTEAFF. The CDR3 coding sequence is TGTGCCAGCAGCGAGACTGACAGCATGAACACTGAAGCTTTCTTT. The whole variable domain, remainder taken from reference TRBV5-4 and TRBJ1-1, is ETGVTQSPTHLIKTRGQQVTLRCSSQSGHNTVSWYQQALGQGPQFIFQYYREEENGRGNFPPRFSGLQFPNYSSELNVNALELDDSALYLCASSETDSMNTEAFFGQGTRLTVV.

The chain combines TRBV10-2 with TRBJ1-1; D may be TRBD1 (5 bases). The CDR3 sequence is 14 residues long. Germline CDR1 WSHSY, CDR2 SAAADI. Trimming shortened V by 7 bases and J by 2 bases, and 14 bases separated the two germline ends. CDR3 nucleotides: TGCGCCAGCATATCCGGGACGGTAAACACTGAAGCTTTCTTT. Translation: CASISGTVNTEAFF.

The chain has TRBV5-4 and TRBJ2-1, with D tentatively TRBD2 (5 bases). The germline V and J ends were trimmed by 2 bases and 0 bases, with 15 bases remaining between them. The germline CDR1 and CDR2 sequences are SGHNT and YYREEE (reference sequence). The CDR3 is 17 residues long. The CDR3 coding sequence is TGTGCCAGCAGCTTAAACTTCCGGGATCACTCCTACAATGAGCAGTTCTTC. This translates into CASSLNFRDHSYNEQFF.

This chain uses TRBV7-8 with TRBJ1-4; no clear D gene. Germline values: CDR1 SGHVS, CDR2 FQNEAQ. V lost 0 bases to trimming and J lost 6 bases, with 14 bases between them. This CDR3 region has 16 residues. Written as DNA, the CDR3 is TGTGCCAGCAGCTTAGCGCTGCGACAAACATATGAAAAACTGTTTTTT. Its protein is CASSLALRQTYEKLFF.

The chain combines TRBV7-6 with TRBJ2-6; unclear D gene. Trimming left V 7 bases short and J 2 bases short, with 9 bases between. The CDR3 has 14 amino acids. Germline CDR1 reads SGHVS; CDR2 reads FNYEAQ. The CDR3 loop reads CASNLVTGANVLTF. CDR3 DNA: TGTGCCAGCAACCTTGTAACTGGGGCCAACGTCCTGACTTTC.

The genes are TRBV14 and TRBJ1-5; D is unresolved. The CDR3 spans 13 residues. Germline V gene lookup returns CDR1 SGHDN and CDR2 FVKESK. The ends were cut back, 0 bases at V and 8 bases at J, with 8 bases in the middle. CDR3 sequence reads: CASSQDSGEPQHF. DNA of the CDR3: TGTGCCAGCAGCCAAGATTCAGGTGAGCCCCAGCATTTT.

This chain uses TRBV25-1 with TRBJ1-5; D not certain. Germline CDR1 MGHDK, CDR2 SYGVNS. V was cut by 3 bases and J by 0 bases, with 3 bases left in between. This CDR3 contains 13 residues. The CDR3 sequence: CASSDNSNQPQHF. The CDR3 DNA sequence: TGTGCCAGCAGTGACAATAGCAATCAGCCCCAGCATTTT.

The chain recombines TRBV4-3 with TRBJ1-1; perhaps TRBD1 as D (5 bases). In germline, CDR1 is LGHNA, CDR2 YSLEER. The CDR3 is 15 amino acids. The V end lost 2 bases, the J end lost 10 bases, and 20 bases lay between the germline ends. The CDR3 bases are TGCGCCAGCAGCCAATCCCCGGGGGAATTAAAAGGAGCTTTCTTT. Protein product: CASSQSPGELKGAFF.

This chain connects TRBV7-3 to TRBJ2-3; 8 bases map to TRBD1. V was pared by 4 bases and J by 4 bases, with 10 bases of the junction left unmatched. There are 16 residues in the CDR3. Per the germline V gene, CDR1 is SGHTA and CDR2 is FQGTGA. The chain's CDR3 is CASSSGLRGPADTQYF. The CDR3 DNA sequence: TGTGCCAGCAGCTCCGGCCTCAGGGGGCCGGCAGATACGCAGTATTTT.

The genes are TRBV7-2 and TRBJ2-7; 7 positions agree with TRBD2. V lost 4 bases and J lost 2; bases outside the gene matches: 8. CDR1 and CDR2 from the germline V gene are SGHTA and FQGNSA. This CDR3 is 15 amino acids long. DNA for the CDR3: TGTGCCAGCAGCTCCGGGAGGCTGATCCCCTACGAGCAGTACTTC. As protein: CASSSGRLIPYEQYF.

The V and J genes are TRBV1 and TRBJ2-2; the table calls TRBD2, which could not be checked here. TRBV1 is given as a pseudogene. This CDR3 has 17 amino acids. The CDR3 protein is CTSSPSSGGRNTGELFF. DNA of the CDR3: TGCACCAGCAGCCCCTCTAGCGGGGGCCGGAACACCGGGGAGCTGTTTTTT.

The chain uses TRBV15 and TRBJ2-7; D might be TRBD1 or TRBD2, each matching 5 bases. The V gene's germline CDR1 is LNHNV and CDR2 YYDKDF (reference sequence). The CDR3 sequence is 20 residues long. V lost 1 base, J lost 0 bases, and 25 bases lay in between. CDR3 sequence: CATSRGGPGRARKSSYEQYF. For the CDR3, the DNA is TGTGCCACCAGCAGAGGGGGACCTGGGAGAGCGCGGAAGAGCTCCTACGAGCAGTACTTC. The whole variable domain, remainder taken from reference TRBV15 and TRBJ2-7, is DAMVIQNPRYQVTQFGKPVTLSCSQTLNHNVMYWYQQKSSQAPKLLFHYYDKDFNNEADTPDNFQSRRPNTSFCFLDIRSPGLGDTAMYLCATSRGGPGRARKSSYEQYFGPGTRLTVT.

V is TRBV7-8 and J is TRBJ1-1; maybe TRBD1 (6 bases). V lost 5 bases and J lost 5, with 18 bases in between. Germline V gene lookup returns CDR1 SGHVS and CDR2 FQNEAQ. CDR3 length: 15 amino acids. The CDR3 DNA sequence: TGTGCCAGCAGCACACGACAGGCTCGGGGTACTGAAGCTTTCTTT. This codes for CASSTRQARGTEAFF.

The chain couples TRBV11-2 to TRBJ2-2; no definite D call. Trimming removed 5 bases from V and 4 bases from J, with 8 bases in between. This CDR3 region has 13 residues. Germline values: CDR1 SGHAT, CDR2 FQNNGV. CDR3 amino acids: CASSGSGTGELFF. CDR3 nucleotide sequence: TGTGCCAGCAGCGGATCGGGCACCGGGGAGCTGTTTTTT.

This chain connects TRBV28 to TRBJ1-1; a weak D match, TRBD1 (5 bases). Germline V gene data show CDR1 as MDHEN and CDR2 as SYDVKM. The CDR3 totals 14 residues. Trimming removed 3 bases from V and 3 bases from J, with 11 bases in between. As DNA, the CDR3 is TGTGCCAGCAGTTTGGGGCGGGCCGACACTGAAGCTTTCTTT. Translating it yields CASSLGRADTEAFF.

This clone showed up just once. The chain employs TRBV28 and TRBJ2-4, with no clear D. The CDR3 extends over 17 amino acids. V lost 1 base and J lost 0, with 13 bases in between. Germline-derived CDR1 and CDR2 are MDHEN and SYDVKM. CDR3 in amino acids: CASSLSRVRLAKNIQYF. CDR3 in DNA: TGTGCCAGCAGTTTATCCCGGGTTAGGCTAGCCAAAAACATTCAGTACTTC.

V and J are TRBV7-8 and TRBJ2-7; 7 positions agree with TRBD2. This CDR3 region has 15 residues. Trimming cost V 4 bases and J 1 base; bases outside gene matches: 7. The V gene's germline CDR1 is SGHVS and CDR2 FQNEAQ. CDR3 protein: CASSYRGGVSYEQYF. DNA for the CDR3: TGTGCCAGCAGCTACCGCGGGGGAGTATCCTACGAGCAGTACTTC. The whole variable domain, filled in from reference TRBV7-8 and TRBJ2-7, reads GAGVSQSPRYKVAKRGQDVALRCDPISGHVSLFWYQQALGQGPEFLTYFQNEAQLDKSGLPSDRFFAERPEGSVSTLKIQRTQQEDSAVYLCASSYRGGVSYEQYFGPGTRLTVT.

V usage is TRBV11-2 and J usage is TRBJ2-7; 11 bases are a match to TRBD2. CDR1 is SGHAT, CDR2 FQNNGV, per germline. V lost 0 bases and J lost 4; bases outside the gene matches: 14. The CDR3 loop spans 19 amino acids. CDR3 coding DNA: TGTGCCAGCAGCTTAGATCCAGGGGACCCCTCTAGCGGGAGGTACGAGCAGTACTTC. Translation gives CASSLDPGDPSSGRYEQYF.

The J gene is TRBJ2-7, the V gene TRBV27; TRBD1 agrees at 11 bases. CDR1 and CDR2 (germline): MNHEY, SMNVEV (reference sequence). V gave up 8 bases and J gave up 5 bases; unmatched junction bases: 14. The CDR3 extends over 16 amino acids. CDR3: CASGRPGQGVFDEQYF. In nucleotides, the CDR3 is TGTGCCAGCGGAAGACCGGGACAGGGGGTTTTTGACGAGCAGTACTTC.

This chain joins TRBV4-3 and TRBJ1-4, with D possibly TRBD1 on 6 matching bases. The CDR3 loop spans 16 amino acids. V lost 1 base, J lost 0 bases, and 9 bases lay in between. CDR1 is LGHNA, CDR2 YSLEER, per germline. The CDR3 bases are TGCGCCAGCAGCCAAGCAGGGGAAGCAACTAATGAAAAACTGTTTTTT. Translating gives CASSQAGEATNEKLFF.

This clone was seen only a few times. The V call is TRBV28, the J call TRBJ1-2, with D perhaps matching TRBD1 (6 bases). The CDR3 spans 11 residues. V lost 8 bases, J lost 8 bases, and 12 bases lay in between. The germline CDR1 and CDR2 sequences are MDHEN and SYDVKM. CDR3 loop: CASARGGGYTF. The CDR3 DNA follows: TGTGCCAGCGCCAGGGGCGGGGGCTACACCTTC.

This chain connects TRBV28 to TRBJ2-7; maybe TRBD2 (6 bases). V was shortened by 9 bases and J by 5 bases, with 17 bases between the two germline ends. The CDR3 consists of 13 residues. The germline gives CDR1 MDHEN, CDR2 SYDVKM. The CDR3 here is CASRRQGLHEQYF. The CDR3 coding sequence is TGTGCCAGTAGACGGCAGGGACTCCACGAGCAGTACTTC.